This TCR beta chain was sequenced for a study of blood T cell repertoires in COVID-19. On the study more broadly: In each case, the material was cDNA or gDNA derived from T cells, B-cell-depleted T cells, or PBMCs.

Profiling relied on immunoSEQ multiplex PCR, and the TCRdb table lists in-frame clones only, not all of them. This table holds 55,000 to 65,000 clones, less than 90% found once. Sequencing used peripheral blood. This clonotype was sampled from an older man in a cohort sampled during active COVID-19.

CDR3 sequence (DNA): TGTGCCAGCAGCTCGGACAGGGTGGAGACCCAGTACTTC. This translates into CASSSDRVETQYF. The V and J genes are TRBV7-7 and TRBJ2-5; 8 bases align to TRBD1. The CDR3 is 13 residues long. Germline CDR1 is SSHAT and CDR2 is FNYEAQ (reference sequence). The trim removed 4 bases at V and 5 bases at J, leaving 3 bases unmatched.